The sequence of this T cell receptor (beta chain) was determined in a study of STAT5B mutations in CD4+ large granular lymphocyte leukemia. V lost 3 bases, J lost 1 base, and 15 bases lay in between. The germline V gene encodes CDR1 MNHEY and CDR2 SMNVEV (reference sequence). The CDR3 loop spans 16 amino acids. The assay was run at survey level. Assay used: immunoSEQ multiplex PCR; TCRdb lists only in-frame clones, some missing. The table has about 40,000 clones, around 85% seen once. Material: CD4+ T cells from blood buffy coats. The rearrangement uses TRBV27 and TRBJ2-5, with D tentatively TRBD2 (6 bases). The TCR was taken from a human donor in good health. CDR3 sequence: CASSFSAGGIQETQYF. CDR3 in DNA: TGTGCCAGCAGTTTTTCAGCAGGAGGGATCCAAGAGACCCAGTACTTC.